This record covers a single TCR beta chain. The authors extracted RNA and reverse transcribed it into cDNA as the sequencing template. The data were produced by immunoSEQ multiplex PCR, yet TCRdb's version contains in-frame clones alone and is incomplete. The table has approximately 150,000 clones, 65% to 75% seen once. These data are taken from a study of CD8+ T cells in alopecia areata. CDR3 length: 12 residues. The germline CDR1 and CDR2 sequences are SNHLY and FYNNEI. V was clipped by 5 bases and J by 8 bases, with 12 bases between them. The sample here was CD8+ T cells sorted from blood, taken at week 0. V gene TRBV2 combines with J gene TRBJ1-1; D unresolved. The receptor's source is a human donor with alopecia areata. The CDR3 coding sequence is TGTGCCAGCAGTACTCCGGGCAGCGAAGCTTTCTTT. Residues: CASSTPGSEAFF.